A selection of T cell receptor beta chains follows, all from one sample in a study of blood T cells in healthy people across ages. Using its own MiXCR run on the 5' RACE reads, TCRdb lists one record per CDR3 protein. The data contain over 1,200,000 distinct CDR3 sequences, roughly 64% of them seen just once; the ten biggest clones take up about 6.3%. The sequenced sample was blood. These receptors all come from a man aged 18 to 30 in good health. Each CDR3 is given with its conserved first and last residue. Each record gives: J gene, V gene, clone size, D gene, CDR3 DNA, CDR3 protein. A D gene is named only where the DNA matches it firmly. Clone size, where shown, is once, few, many, or a class for clones that have expanded.

j_gene: TRBJ2-5; v_gene: TRBV4-1; abundance: .; d_gene: TRBD2; CDR3nt: TGCGCCGGCAGCCAAGAGGGAGGCCCTCAGGGAGGGGAGACCCAGTACTTC; CDR3aa: CAGSQEGGPQGGETQYF
j_gene: TRBJ1-6; v_gene: TRBV12-3/TRBV12-4; abundance: few; d_gene: TRBD1; CDR3nt: TGTGCCAGCAGCCCCGGGACAGGAGTAAATTCACCCCTCCACTTT; CDR3aa: CASSPGTGVNSPLHF
j_gene: TRBJ2-2; v_gene: TRBV5-1; abundance: .; d_gene: .; CDR3nt: TGCGCCAGCAGCTTGAAGACCTTGAACACCGGGGAGCTGTTTTTT; CDR3aa: CASSLKTLNTGELFF
j_gene: TRBJ2-7; v_gene: TRBV30; abundance: .; d_gene: TRBD2; CDR3nt: TGTGCCTGGGGGCCTAGCGGGATTGCCGAGCAGTACTTC; CDR3aa: CAWGPSGIAEQYF
j_gene: TRBJ2-7; v_gene: TRBV12-3/TRBV12-4; abundance: .; d_gene: .; CDR3nt: TGTGCCAGCGAAAAATGGGACGACCCCACACAGTACTTC; CDR3aa: CASEKWDDPTQYF
j_gene: TRBJ1-1; v_gene: TRBV12-3/TRBV12-4; abundance: .; d_gene: .; CDR3nt: TGTGCCAGCAGTTTAGAGAGGAGAAACACTGAAGCTTTCTTT; CDR3aa: CASSLERRNTEAFF
j_gene: TRBJ1-2; v_gene: TRBV7-2; abundance: .; d_gene: .; CDR3nt: TGTGCCAGCAGCCCCCGACCTGTGGAGGTGGTAAGGGGCTACACCTTC; CDR3aa: CASSPRPVEVVRGYTF
j_gene: TRBJ1-6; v_gene: TRBV7-9; abundance: .; d_gene: .; CDR3nt: TGTGCCAGCAGCTTAGCTATTGGAGGGGAGTCACCCCTCCACTTT; CDR3aa: CASSLAIGGESPLHF
j_gene: TRBJ2-4; v_gene: TRBV18; abundance: .; d_gene: TRBD1; CDR3nt: TGTGCCAGCTCACCACCGAAGGGACAGAGAGACATTCAGTACTTC; CDR3aa: CASSPPKGQRDIQYF
j_gene: TRBJ1-2; v_gene: TRBV4-2; abundance: .; d_gene: .; CDR3nt: TGTGCCAGCAGCCAAGATAAGTTAGACAGACGCTATGGCTACACCTTC; CDR3aa: CASSQDKLDRRYGYTF
j_gene: TRBJ2-1; v_gene: TRBV20-1; abundance: .; d_gene: TRBD2; CDR3nt: TGCAGTGCTAGACCCGGAGGCGGGAGCTCCTACAATGAGCAGTTCTTC; CDR3aa: CSARPGGGSSYNEQFF
j_gene: TRBJ2-7; v_gene: TRBV28; abundance: .; d_gene: .; CDR3nt: TGTGCCAGCAGTTTTCATGAGGGGGCCTACGAGCAGTACTTC; CDR3aa: CASSFHEGAYEQYF
j_gene: TRBJ2-3; v_gene: TRBV6-5; abundance: few; d_gene: TRBD1; CDR3nt: TGTGCCAGCACAGGGGGCTTCACAGATACGCAGTATTTT; CDR3aa: CASTGGFTDTQYF
j_gene: TRBJ2-3; v_gene: TRBV15; abundance: once; d_gene: TRBD2; CDR3nt: TGTGCCACCAGCAGAGGGGAAATAGCGGGAAGCACAGATACGCAGTATTTT; CDR3aa: CATSRGEIAGSTDTQYF
j_gene: TRBJ2-6; v_gene: TRBV24-1; abundance: .; d_gene: .; CDR3nt: TGTGCCACCAGTGATTCGCGGCGAGGGGTTTCTGGGGCCAACGTCCTGACTTTC; CDR3aa: CATSDSRRGVSGANVLTF
j_gene: TRBJ2-1; v_gene: TRBV6-5; abundance: .; d_gene: TRBD2; CDR3nt: TGTGCCAGCAGTTACGTGGCGGGGGGCGACTACAATGAGCAGTTCTTC; CDR3aa: CASSYVAGGDYNEQFF
j_gene: TRBJ1-5; v_gene: TRBV27; abundance: .; d_gene: .; CDR3nt: TGTGCCAGCAGTTTAGTTGTTAGGCAGGGAGGTCAGCCCCAGCATTTT; CDR3aa: CASSLVVRQGGQPQHF
j_gene: TRBJ2-4; v_gene: TRBV7-2; abundance: few; d_gene: .; CDR3nt: TGTGCCAGCAGCTTATCGAGACGAATGGGGGTTCAGTACTTC; CDR3aa: CASSLSRRMGVQYF
j_gene: TRBJ2-7; v_gene: TRBV20-1; abundance: .; d_gene: TRBD2; CDR3nt: TGCAGTGCTAGAGACAGCTCACCAGCGGGGGACCGGGGAAGGTATTACGAGCAGTACTTC; CDR3aa: CSARDSSPAGDRGRYYEQYF
j_gene: TRBJ2-1; v_gene: TRBV4-1; abundance: .; d_gene: .; CDR3nt: TGCGCCAGCAGCCAGATGGGACGGGGAATCAATGAGCAGTTCTTC; CDR3aa: CASSQMGRGINEQFF
j_gene: TRBJ1-6; v_gene: TRBV10-3; abundance: .; d_gene: .; CDR3nt: TGTGCCATCAGTGACCGTAGTGGGGTAGATTCACCCCCCCACTTT; CDR3aa: CAISDRSGVDSPPHF
j_gene: TRBJ2-7; v_gene: TRBV9; abundance: many; d_gene: TRBD1; CDR3nt: TGTGCCAGCAGCGTAGGAGGACAGGCCTACGAGCAGTACTTC; CDR3aa: CASSVGGQAYEQYF
j_gene: TRBJ2-6; v_gene: TRBV25-1; abundance: .; d_gene: .; CDR3nt: TGTGCCAGCAGGGGCCGAATGGGGGCCAACGTCCTGACTTTC; CDR3aa: CASRGRMGANVLTF
j_gene: TRBJ2-1; v_gene: TRBV6-6; abundance: few; d_gene: .; CDR3nt: TGTGCCAGCAGTTATCCGATTCGGGAGCAGTTCTTC; CDR3aa: CASSYPIREQFF
j_gene: TRBJ1-6; v_gene: TRBV18; abundance: .; d_gene: TRBD1; CDR3nt: TGTGCCAGCTCACCTCCGGGACAGCGCTCCTATAATTCACCCCTCCACTTT; CDR3aa: CASSPPGQRSYNSPLHF
j_gene: TRBJ2-5; v_gene: TRBV27; abundance: .; d_gene: .; CDR3nt: TGTGCCAGCAGTTTAGCTTACAGGGATCGTGAGACCCAGTACTTC; CDR3aa: CASSLAYRDRETQYF
j_gene: TRBJ2-3; v_gene: TRBV27; abundance: .; d_gene: TRBD2; CDR3nt: TGTGCCAGCACCCCGGTGGGACTAGGAGCAGATACGCAGTATTTT; CDR3aa: CASTPVGLGADTQYF
j_gene: TRBJ1-1; v_gene: TRBV20-1; abundance: .; d_gene: TRBD1; CDR3nt: TGCAGTGCTAGATTTGGGACAGGTTCGGGAACTGAAGCTTTCTTT; CDR3aa: CSARFGTGSGTEAFF
j_gene: TRBJ2-1; v_gene: TRBV10-3; abundance: .; d_gene: .; CDR3nt: TGTGCCAGCGCCCCCGACTCAAGAGGTGAGCAGTTCTTC; CDR3aa: CASAPDSRGEQFF